This T cell receptor (beta chain) is from a study of OX40 agonist ivuxolimab in advanced cancers. Background for the entire study: Ivuxolimab was a fully human IgG2 agonistic monoclonal antibody targeting the costimulatory receptor OX40 (CD134). Intravenous ivuxolimab was administered to patients every 2 weeks at six dose levels: 0.01, 0.1, 0.3, 1.5, 3 and 10 mg/kg. Of the approximately 50 dose-escalation patients, hepatocellular carcinoma was present in around 20, melanoma in some 15, renal cell carcinoma in 9 and head and neck cancer in 9. The dose-escalation cohort was around 84% male with a mean age of roughly 60 years, ranging from roughly 23 to 85. Patients were allowed to have had prior anti-PD-1, anti-PD-L1 or anti-CTLA-4 therapy, and more than 30% of the dose-escalation patients had previously received checkpoint inhibitors. Partial responses occurred in three dose-escalation patients, of whom one had hepatocellular carcinoma and two had cutaneous melanoma. The point of sequencing TCRbeta in the periphery was to test whether ivuxolimab changed TCR sequence diversity and drove clonal T-cell expansion. The paper describes the monotherapy dose-escalation part (N = 52 patients) of the phase I trial of ivuxolimab. The research as a whole found: The antigen specificity of the clonally expanded peripheral T cells was not determined. Low levels of normalized T-cell clonal expansion were also seen in some nonresponding patients. On average, CD8+ T cells showed more expanded clones than CD4+ T cells after ivuxolimab. In the 0.1-3.0 mg/kg groups, partial responders were among the patients with the lowest normalized peripheral clonal expansion, particularly in CD8+ T cells. At doses of 0.1 to 3.0 mg/kg, clonal expansion of both CD4+ and CD8+ blood T cells was observed from baseline to week 6.

For sequencing of the TCRbeta CDR3 region, genomic DNA was extracted from the sorted cells. The immunoSEQ Assay was used for sequencing of TCRbeta CDR3 regions. TCRdb retrieved this table from immuneACCESS and kept in-frame rearrangements only. Not all clones are present; in checked studies, unresolved V genes account for under half, and no reason is known for the remainder. The sample table records 120,000 or so clones; 85% to 95% of these occur just once. The top ten clones comprise more than 0.15% of the sample. The trial excluded patients who had a history of autoimmune disease or were on systemic immunosuppression. In every dose cohort, peripheral blood was drawn for TCR sequencing at baseline, cycle 4 day 1, and cycle 7 day 1. Samples came from an open-label, multicenter, first-in-human phase I dose-escalation trial of ivuxolimab. Adults with locally advanced or metastatic melanoma, renal cell, hepatocellular, or head and neck squamous cell carcinoma were enrolled in the trial. Before TCR sequencing, CD4+ and CD8+ T cells were separately sorted from peripheral blood.

The germline V gene (reference sequence) sets CDR1 to LNHDA and CDR2 to SQIVND. There are 13 amino acids in the CDR3, from cysteine to phenylalanine inclusive. Of all the DNA, just the CDR3 is kept, 39 bases in frame from base 1. V trim: 7 bases; J trim: 3 bases; unmatched bases: 5. With regard to this clone: The clone's antigen remains unknown. No base qualities exist here, and no much larger clone lies one base off it.

The chain joins TRBV19 to TRBJ1-1; 7 nucleotides in the junction match TRBD1. The source was CD4+ or CD8+ T cells sorted from blood, collected in a trial of the OX40 agonist ivuxolimab. This TCR was sampled from an adult with an advanced solid tumor such as melanoma, head and neck, liver or kidney cancer. The DNA is TGTGCCAGTAAGGGACAGATATACACTGAAGCTTTCTTT. It translates to CASKGQIYTEAFF.